Below, one T cell receptor beta chain is given with its context. There is no known antigen for this receptor. No much larger clonotype is one base removed from it; base qualities were not supplied. The CDR1 and CDR2 encoded by the germline V gene (reference sequence) are LNHDA and SQIVND. V and J lose 8 bases and 3 bases, and a span of 17 bases separates them. Including cysteine and phenylalanine, the CDR3 has 14 amino acids. Solely the CDR3 DNA is kept, with 42 bases framed from the first base. The data were taken from a study of blood T cell repertoires in COVID-19 (dated by TCRdb to 2020 to 2021). Looking at the study overall: The collaborator samples originated in the United States, Italy and Spain and spanned the acute and convalescent phases of COVID-19. The repertoires were made available in a free public database intended to serve as a resource for research on the immune response to SARS-CoV-2. The prospective study material was composed of cDNA or gDNA derived from T cells, B-cell-depleted T cells, or PBMCs. Where HLA class I and class II types were available, the types were taken from metadata supplied by the sample provider, not from assay-based typing. Samples were obtained from the ongoing ImmuneRACE study (first 160 participants) and from about 1,300 subjects provided by 6 global collaborators. Deeply sampled blood TCRbeta repertoires from subjects exposed to, actively infected with, or recovered from COVID-19 were included in the dataset. A de-identified subject ID, COVID-19 status, age in years and sex were almost always included in the sample metadata.

The collaborating institutions used their own protocols to collect whole blood in K2EDTA tubes. For TCRbeta analysis, collaborators shipped samples in one of three forms: frozen whole blood, isolated PBMCs, or DNA extracted from either of those sample types. TCRbeta CDR3 regions were amplified from genomic DNA using the immunoSEQ Assay, a bias-controlled multiplex PCR. The source study handled its data this way. The number of nucleated cells in each sample was estimated from the amplification of reference gene primers within the assay. To quantify the absolute abundance of each unique TCRbeta CDR3 rearrangement, sequence reads were collapsed and filtered. Productive Simpson clonality was computed per sample as the square root of Simpson's diversity index over productive rearrangements. TCRdb carries this immuneACCESS record with in-frame sequences only. Its versions omit some clonotypes, under half of them owing to an unresolved V gene in the studies checked, with the rest unexplained. D and trimming were read from the DNA, whereas the V and J calls and clone size are those reported in that table. The sample records over 45,000 clones, 83% of which are singletons. The ten largest clones take up 1.5% to 2% of the sample.

What the study reported, not specific to this receptor: Clinical and demographic metadata were provided uncurated, with the amount varying by source and participant.

Material: peripheral blood. The receptor was isolated from a woman aged 60-75 years with acute or convalescent COVID-19. The chain uses TRBV19 and TRBJ2-7, with TRBD2 perhaps the D gene, on 7 matching bases. The DNA sequence is given as TGTGCCAGTTCCCCGGGGGGCTTGAACTACGAGCAGTACTTC. Its translation is CASSPGGLNYEQYF.